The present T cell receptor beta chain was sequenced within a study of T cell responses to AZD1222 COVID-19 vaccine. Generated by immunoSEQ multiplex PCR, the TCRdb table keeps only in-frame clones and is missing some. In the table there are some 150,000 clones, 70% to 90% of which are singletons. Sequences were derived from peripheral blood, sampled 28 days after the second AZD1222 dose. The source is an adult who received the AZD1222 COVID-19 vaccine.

The CDR3 here is CASRPGGSYSPLHF. CDR3 nucleotide sequence: TGTGCCAGCAGACCGGGGGGCTCGTATTCACCCCTCCACTTT. The chain recombines TRBV28 with TRBJ1-6; D possibly corresponds to TRBD1 (6 bases). The CDR3 runs to 14 residues. V lost 6 bases, J lost 8 bases, and 14 bases lay in between. Germline V lookup: CDR1 MDHEN, CDR2 SYDVKM.